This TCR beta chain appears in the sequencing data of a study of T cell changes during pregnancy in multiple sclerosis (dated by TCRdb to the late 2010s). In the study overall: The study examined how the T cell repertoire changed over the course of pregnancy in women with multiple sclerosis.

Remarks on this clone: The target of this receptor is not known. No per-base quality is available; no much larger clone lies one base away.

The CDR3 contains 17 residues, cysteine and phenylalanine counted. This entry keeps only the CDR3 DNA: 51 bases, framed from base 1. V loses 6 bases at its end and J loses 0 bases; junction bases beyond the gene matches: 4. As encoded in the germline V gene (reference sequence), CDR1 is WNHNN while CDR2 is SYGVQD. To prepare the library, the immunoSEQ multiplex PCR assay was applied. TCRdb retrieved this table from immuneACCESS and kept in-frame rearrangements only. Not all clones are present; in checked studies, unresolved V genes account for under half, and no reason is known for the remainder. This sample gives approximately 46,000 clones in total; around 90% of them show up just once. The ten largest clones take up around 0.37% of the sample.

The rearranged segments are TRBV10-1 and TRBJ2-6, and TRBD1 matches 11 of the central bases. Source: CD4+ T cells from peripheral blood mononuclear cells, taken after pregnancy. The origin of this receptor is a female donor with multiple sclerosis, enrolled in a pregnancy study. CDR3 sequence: CASSAGTGGSGANVLTF. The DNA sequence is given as TGCGCCAGCAGCGCCGGGACAGGGGGCTCTGGGGCCAACGTCCTGACTTTC.